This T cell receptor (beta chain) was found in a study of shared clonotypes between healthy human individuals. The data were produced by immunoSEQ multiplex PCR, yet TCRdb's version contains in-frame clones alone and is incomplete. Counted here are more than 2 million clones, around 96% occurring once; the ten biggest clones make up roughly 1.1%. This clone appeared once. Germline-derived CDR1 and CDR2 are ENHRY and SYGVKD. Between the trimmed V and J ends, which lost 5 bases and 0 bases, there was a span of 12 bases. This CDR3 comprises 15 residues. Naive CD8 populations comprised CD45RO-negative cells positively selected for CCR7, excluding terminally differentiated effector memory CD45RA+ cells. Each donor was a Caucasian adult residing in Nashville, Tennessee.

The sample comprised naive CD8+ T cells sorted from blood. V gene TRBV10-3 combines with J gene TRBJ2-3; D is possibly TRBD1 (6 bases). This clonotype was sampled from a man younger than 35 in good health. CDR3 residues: CAISLDSSSTDTQYF. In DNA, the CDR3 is TGTGCCATCAGTCTGGACAGCTCTAGCACAGATACGCAGTATTTT.